Reported below is one TCR beta chain. The data stem from a study of T-cell memory formation after mild COVID-19. MiXCR, applied by TCRdb to the 5' RACE reads, yields one record per CDR3 protein. The table includes about 360,000 distinct CDR3 sequences, 13% to 15% detected once. This clonotype originated in a man aged 18 to 29 who had mild COVID-19 (a few samples of this study predate the infection). Cell type and time point are not known. Sequencing used PBMCs or a T cell subset sorted from them (not recorded which).

The CDR3: CASSLPSGVMTGELFF. CDR3 coding DNA: TGTGCCAGCAGTTTGCCTAGCGGGGTTATGACCGGGGAGCTGTTTTTT. V and J are TRBV27 and TRBJ2-2; 9 bases fit TRBD2. The CDR3 runs to 16 residues. Germline lookup yields CDR1 MNHEY and CDR2 SMNVEV (reference sequence). The ends lost 3 bases at V and 5 bases at J; junction bases unmatched: 7.